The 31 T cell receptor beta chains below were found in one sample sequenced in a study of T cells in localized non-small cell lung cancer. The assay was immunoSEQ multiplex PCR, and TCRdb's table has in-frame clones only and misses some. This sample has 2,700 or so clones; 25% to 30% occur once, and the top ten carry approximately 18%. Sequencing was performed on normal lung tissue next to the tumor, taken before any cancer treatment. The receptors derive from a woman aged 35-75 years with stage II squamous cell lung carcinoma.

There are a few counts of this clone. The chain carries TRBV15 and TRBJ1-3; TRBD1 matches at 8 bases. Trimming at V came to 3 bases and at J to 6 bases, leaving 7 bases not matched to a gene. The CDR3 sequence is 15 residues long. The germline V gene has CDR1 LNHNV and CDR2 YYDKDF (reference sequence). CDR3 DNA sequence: TGTGCCACCAGCAGGTACAGGGGGAATGAAAACACCATATATTTT. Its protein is CATSRYRGNENTIYF.

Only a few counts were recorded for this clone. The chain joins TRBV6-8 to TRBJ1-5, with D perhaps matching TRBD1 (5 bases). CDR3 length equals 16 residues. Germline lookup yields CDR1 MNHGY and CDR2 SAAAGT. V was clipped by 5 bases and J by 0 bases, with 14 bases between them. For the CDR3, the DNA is TGTGCCAGCAGTAACCCCGGGGGGAATAGCAATCAGCCCCAGCATTTT. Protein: CASSNPGGNSNQPQHF.

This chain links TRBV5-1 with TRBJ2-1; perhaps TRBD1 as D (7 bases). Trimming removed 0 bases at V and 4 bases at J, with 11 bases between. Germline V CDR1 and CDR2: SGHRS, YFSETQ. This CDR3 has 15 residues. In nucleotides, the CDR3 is TGCGCCAGCAGCTTGGGCGGGACAGAATACAATGAGCAGTTCTTC. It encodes CASSLGGTEYNEQFF.

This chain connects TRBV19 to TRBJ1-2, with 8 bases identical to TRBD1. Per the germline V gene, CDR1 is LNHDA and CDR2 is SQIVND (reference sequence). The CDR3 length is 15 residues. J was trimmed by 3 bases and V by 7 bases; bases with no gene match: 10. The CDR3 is CASTLTTGADYGYTF. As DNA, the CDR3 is TGTGCCAGTACCCTTACGACAGGGGCGGACTATGGCTACACCTTC.

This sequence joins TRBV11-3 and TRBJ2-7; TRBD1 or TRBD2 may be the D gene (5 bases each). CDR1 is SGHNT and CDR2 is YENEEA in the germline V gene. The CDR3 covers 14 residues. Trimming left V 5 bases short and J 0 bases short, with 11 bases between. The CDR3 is CASSQGRSSYEQYF. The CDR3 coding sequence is TGTGCCAGCAGCCAGGGACGTAGCTCCTACGAGCAGTACTTC.

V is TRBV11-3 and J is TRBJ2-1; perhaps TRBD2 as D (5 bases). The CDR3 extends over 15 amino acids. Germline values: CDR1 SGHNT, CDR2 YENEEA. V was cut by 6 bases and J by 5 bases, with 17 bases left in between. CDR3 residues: CASSRDMSGNNEQFF. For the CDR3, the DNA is TGTGCCAGCAGTCGGGATATGTCGGGAAACAATGAGCAGTTCTTC.

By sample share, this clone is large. In nucleotides, the CDR3 is TGTGCCAGCAGTGAAGGGACAGCTAATAACTATGGCTACACCTTC. This sequence encodes CASSEGTANNYGYTF. The V gene is TRBV9, the J gene TRBJ1-2; TRBD1 agrees at 7 bases. Trimming at V came to 5 bases and at J to 1 base, leaving 8 bases not matched to a gene. Germline loops: CDR1 SGDLS, CDR2 YYNGEE. The CDR3 covers 15 residues.

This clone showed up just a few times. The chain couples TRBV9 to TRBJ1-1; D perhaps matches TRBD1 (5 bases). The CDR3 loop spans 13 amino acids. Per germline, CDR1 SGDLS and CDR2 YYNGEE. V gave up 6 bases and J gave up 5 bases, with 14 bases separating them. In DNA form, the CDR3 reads TGTGCCAGCACCCCCAGGGCGGGGACTGAAGCTTTCTTT. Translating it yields CASTPRAGTEAFF.

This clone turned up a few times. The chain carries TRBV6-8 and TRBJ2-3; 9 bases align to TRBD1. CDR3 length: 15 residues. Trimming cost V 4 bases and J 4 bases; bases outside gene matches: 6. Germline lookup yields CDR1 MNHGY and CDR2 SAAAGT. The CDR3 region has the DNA TGTGCCAGCAGTTCCTTGGGACAGGGCGCAGATACGCAGTATTTT. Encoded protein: CASSSLGQGADTQYF.

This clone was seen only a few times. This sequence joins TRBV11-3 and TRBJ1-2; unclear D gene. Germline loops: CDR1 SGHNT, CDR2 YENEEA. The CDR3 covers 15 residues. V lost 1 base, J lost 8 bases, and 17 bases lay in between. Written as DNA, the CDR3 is TGTGCCAGCAGCTTAGGTGTTGGAGGGCGCTCCGGCTACACCTTC. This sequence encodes CASSLGVGGRSGYTF. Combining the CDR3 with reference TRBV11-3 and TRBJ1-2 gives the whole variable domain EAGVVQSPRYKIIEKKQPVAFWCNPISGHNTLYWYLQNLGQGPELLIRYENEEAVDDSQLPKDRFSAERLKGVDSTLKIQPAELGDSAVYLCASSLGVGGRSGYTFGSGTRLTVV.

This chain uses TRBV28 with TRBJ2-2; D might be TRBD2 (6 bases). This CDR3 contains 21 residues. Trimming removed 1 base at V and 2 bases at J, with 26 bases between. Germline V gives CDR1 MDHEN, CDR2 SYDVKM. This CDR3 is CASSLYTLYPLRRGNTGELFF. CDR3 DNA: TGTGCCAGCAGTTTATATACCCTATATCCCCTTCGGAGGGGAAACACCGGGGAGCTGTTTTTT.

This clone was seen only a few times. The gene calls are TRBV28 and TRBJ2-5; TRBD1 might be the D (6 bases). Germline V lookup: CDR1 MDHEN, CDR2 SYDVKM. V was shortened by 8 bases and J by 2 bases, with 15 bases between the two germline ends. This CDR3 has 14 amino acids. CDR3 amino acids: CASGRNGQQETQYF. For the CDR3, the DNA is TGTGCCAGCGGTCGGAACGGACAGCAAGAGACCCAGTACTTC.

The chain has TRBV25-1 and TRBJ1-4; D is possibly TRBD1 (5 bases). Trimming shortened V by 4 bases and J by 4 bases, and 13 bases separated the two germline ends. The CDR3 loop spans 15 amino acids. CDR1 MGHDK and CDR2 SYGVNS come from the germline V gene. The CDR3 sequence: CASSASWGGNEKLFF. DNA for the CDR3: TGTGCCAGCAGTGCTTCCTGGGGGGGTAATGAAAAACTGTTTTTT.

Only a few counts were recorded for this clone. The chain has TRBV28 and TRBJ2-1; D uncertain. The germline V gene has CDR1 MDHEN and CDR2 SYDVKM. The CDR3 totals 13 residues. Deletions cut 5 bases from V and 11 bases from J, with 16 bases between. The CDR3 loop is CASSLTRTVKQFF. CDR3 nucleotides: TGTGCCAGCAGTCTCACTCGGACCGTAAAGCAGTTCTTC.

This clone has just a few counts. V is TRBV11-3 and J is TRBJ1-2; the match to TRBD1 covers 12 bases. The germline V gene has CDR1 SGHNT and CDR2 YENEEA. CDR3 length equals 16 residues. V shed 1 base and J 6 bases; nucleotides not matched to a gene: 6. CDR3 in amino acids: CASSLVPGQGANGYTF. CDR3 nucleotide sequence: TGTGCCAGCAGCTTAGTCCCGGGACAGGGGGCAAATGGCTACACCTTC.

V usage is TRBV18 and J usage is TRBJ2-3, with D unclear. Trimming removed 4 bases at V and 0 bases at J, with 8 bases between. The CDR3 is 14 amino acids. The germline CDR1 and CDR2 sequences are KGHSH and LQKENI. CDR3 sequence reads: CASSLAASTDTQYF. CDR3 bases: TGTGCCAGCTCACTGGCGGCTAGCACAGATACGCAGTATTTT. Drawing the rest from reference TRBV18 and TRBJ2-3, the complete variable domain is NAGVMQNPRHLVRRRGQEARLRCSPMKGHSHVYWYRQLPEEGLKFMVYLQKENIIDESGMPKERFSAEFPKEGPSILRIQQVVRGDSAAYFCASSLAASTDTQYFGPGTRLTVL.

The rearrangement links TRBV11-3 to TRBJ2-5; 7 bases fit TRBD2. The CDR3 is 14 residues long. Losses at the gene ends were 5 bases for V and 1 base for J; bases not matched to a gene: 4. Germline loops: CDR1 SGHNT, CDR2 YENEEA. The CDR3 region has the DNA TGTGCCAGCAGCCGCGGGGGTCCCCAAGAGACCCAGTACTTC. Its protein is CASSRGGPQETQYF.

The CDR3 DNA sequence: TGTGCCAGCTCACCGGCCCGGGGTGATGGCTACACCTTC. This codes for CASSPARGDGYTF. The genes are TRBV18 and TRBJ1-2, with D unresolved. There are 13 residues in the CDR3. The germline V gene has CDR1 KGHSH and CDR2 LQKENI. V was trimmed by 3 bases and J by 6 bases, leaving 11 bases between them.

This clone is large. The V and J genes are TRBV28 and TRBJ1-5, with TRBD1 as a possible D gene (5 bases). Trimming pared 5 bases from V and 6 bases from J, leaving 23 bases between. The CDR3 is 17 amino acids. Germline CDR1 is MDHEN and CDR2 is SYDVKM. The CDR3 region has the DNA TGTGCCAGCAGTACTCTCCAGACAGTCGGGATGGGTCAGCCCCAGCATTTT. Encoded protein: CASSTLQTVGMGQPQHF.

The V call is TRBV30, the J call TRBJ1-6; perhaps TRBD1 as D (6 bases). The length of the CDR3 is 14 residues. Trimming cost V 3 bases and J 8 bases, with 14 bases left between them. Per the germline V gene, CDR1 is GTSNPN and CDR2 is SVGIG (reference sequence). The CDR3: CAWRGDRRDSPLHF. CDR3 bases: TGTGCCTGGAGGGGAGACAGGAGAGATTCACCCCTCCACTTT.

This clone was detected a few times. The CDR3 protein is CASSNLGTGVYEQYF. The CDR3 DNA reads TGTGCCAGCAGCAATTTAGGGACAGGAGTCTACGAGCAGTACTTC. V usage is TRBV28 and J usage is TRBJ2-7, with 8 bases fitting TRBD1. The ends lost 6 bases at V and 3 bases at J; junction bases unmatched: 10. The length of the CDR3 is 15 residues. In germline, CDR1 is MDHEN, CDR2 SYDVKM. Variable domain in full (rest from reference TRBV28 and TRBJ2-7): DVKVTQSSRYLVKRTGEKVFLECVQDMDHENMFWYRQDPGLGLRLIYFSYDVKMKEKGDIPEGYSVSREKKERFSLILESASTNQTSMYLCASSNLGTGVYEQYFGPGTRLTVT.

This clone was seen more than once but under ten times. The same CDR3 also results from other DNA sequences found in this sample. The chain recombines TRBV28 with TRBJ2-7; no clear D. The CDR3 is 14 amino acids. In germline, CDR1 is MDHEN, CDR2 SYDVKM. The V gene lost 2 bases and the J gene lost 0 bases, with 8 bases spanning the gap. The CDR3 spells CASSLTGRSYEQYF. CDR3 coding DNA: TGTGCCAGCAGTTTAACGGGCCGCTCCTACGAGCAGTACTTC.

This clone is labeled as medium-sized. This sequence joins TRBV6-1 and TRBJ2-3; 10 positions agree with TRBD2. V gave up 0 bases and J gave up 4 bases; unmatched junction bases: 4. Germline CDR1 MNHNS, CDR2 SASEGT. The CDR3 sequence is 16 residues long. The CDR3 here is CASSEAPGTSADTQYF. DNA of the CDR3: TGTGCCAGCAGTGAAGCTCCCGGGACTAGCGCAGATACGCAGTATTTT.

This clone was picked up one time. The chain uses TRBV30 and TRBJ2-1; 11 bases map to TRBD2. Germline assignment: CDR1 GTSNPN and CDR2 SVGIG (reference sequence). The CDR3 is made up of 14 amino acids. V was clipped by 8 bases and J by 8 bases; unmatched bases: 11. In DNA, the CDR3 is TGTGCCGGGTGCTTGACTAGCGGGATCGATGAGCAGTTCTTC. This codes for CAGCLTSGIDEQFF.

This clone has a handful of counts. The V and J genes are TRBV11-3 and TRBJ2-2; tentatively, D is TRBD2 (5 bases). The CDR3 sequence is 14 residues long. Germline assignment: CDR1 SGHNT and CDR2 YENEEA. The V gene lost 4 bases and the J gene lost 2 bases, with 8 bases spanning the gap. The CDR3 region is CASSSGVNTGELFF. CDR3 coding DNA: TGTGCCAGCAGCTCCGGGGTCAACACCGGGGAGCTGTTTTTT.

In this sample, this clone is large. The CDR3 region is CSVGQGTNTEAFF. CDR3 coding DNA: TGCAGCGTTGGACAGGGAACGAACACTGAAGCTTTCTTT. This chain joins TRBV29-1 and TRBJ1-1; 7 bases match TRBD1. Losses at the gene ends were 4 bases for V and 1 base for J; bases not matched to a gene: 3. CDR1 is SQVTM and CDR2 is ANQGSEA in the germline V gene. CDR3 length equals 13 residues.

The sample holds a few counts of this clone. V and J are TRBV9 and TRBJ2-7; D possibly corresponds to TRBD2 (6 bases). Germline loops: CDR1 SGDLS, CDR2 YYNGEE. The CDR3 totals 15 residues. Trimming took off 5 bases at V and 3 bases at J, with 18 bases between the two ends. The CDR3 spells CASRGPRGTHYEQYF. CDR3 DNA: TGTGCCAGCAGGGGACCTCGGGGGACCCACTACGAGCAGTACTTC. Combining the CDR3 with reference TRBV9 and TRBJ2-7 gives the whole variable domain DSGVTQTPKHLITATGQRVTLRCSPRSGDLSVYWYQQSLDQGLQFLIQYYNGEERAKGNILERFSAQQFPDLHSELNLSSLELGDSALYFCASRGPRGTHYEQYFGPGTRLTVT.

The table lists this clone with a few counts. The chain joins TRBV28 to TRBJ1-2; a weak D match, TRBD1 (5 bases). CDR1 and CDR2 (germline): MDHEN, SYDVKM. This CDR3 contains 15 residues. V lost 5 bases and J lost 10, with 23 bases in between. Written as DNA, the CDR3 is TGTGCCAGCAGTGTGATTCAGGGAAATGTTATGGACTACACCTTC. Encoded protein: CASSVIQGNVMDYTF.

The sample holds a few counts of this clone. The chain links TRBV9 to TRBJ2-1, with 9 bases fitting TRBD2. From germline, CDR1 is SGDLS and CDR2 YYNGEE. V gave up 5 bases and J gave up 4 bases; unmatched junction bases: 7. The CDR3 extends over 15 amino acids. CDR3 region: CASSAPSGVYNEQFF. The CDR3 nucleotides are TGTGCCAGCAGTGCCCCTAGCGGGGTTTACAATGAGCAGTTCTTC. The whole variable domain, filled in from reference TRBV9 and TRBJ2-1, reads DSGVTQTPKHLITATGQRVTLRCSPRSGDLSVYWYQQSLDQGLQFLIQYYNGEERAKGNILERFSAQQFPDLHSELNLSSLELGDSALYFCASSAPSGVYNEQFFGPGTRLTVL.

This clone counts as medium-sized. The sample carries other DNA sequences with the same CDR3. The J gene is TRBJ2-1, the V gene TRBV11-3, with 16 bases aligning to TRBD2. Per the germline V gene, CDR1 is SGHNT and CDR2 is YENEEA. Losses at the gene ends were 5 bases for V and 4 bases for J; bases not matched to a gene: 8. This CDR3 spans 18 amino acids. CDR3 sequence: CASSQNPGLAGGYNEQFF. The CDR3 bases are TGTGCCAGCAGCCAGAACCCGGGACTAGCGGGAGGGTACAATGAGCAGTTCTTC.

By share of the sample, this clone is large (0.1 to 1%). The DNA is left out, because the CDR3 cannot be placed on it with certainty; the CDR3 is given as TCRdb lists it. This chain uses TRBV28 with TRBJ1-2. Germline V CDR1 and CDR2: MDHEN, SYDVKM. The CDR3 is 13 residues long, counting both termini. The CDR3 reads CASSFGEGSGYTF.